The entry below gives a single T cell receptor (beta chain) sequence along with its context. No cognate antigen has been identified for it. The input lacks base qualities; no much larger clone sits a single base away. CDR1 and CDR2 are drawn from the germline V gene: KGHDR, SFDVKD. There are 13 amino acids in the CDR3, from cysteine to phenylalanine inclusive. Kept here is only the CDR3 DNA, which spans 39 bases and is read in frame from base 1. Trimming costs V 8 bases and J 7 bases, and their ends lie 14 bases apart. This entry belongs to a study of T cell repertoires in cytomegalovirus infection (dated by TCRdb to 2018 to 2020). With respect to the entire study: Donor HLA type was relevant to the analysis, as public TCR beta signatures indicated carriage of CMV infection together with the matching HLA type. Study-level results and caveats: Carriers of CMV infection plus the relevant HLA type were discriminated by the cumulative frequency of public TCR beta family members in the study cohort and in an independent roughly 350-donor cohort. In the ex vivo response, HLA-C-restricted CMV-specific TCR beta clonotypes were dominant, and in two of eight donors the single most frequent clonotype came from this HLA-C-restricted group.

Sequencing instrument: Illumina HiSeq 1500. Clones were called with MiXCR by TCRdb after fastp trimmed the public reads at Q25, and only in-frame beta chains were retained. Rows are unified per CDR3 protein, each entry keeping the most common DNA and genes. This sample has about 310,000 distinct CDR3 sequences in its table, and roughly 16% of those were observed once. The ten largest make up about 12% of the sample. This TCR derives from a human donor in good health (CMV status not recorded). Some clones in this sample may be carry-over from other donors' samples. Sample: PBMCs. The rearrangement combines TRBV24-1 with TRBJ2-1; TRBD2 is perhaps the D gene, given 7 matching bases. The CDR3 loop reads CATNGGPSNEQFF. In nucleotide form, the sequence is TGTGCCACCAACGGGGGGCCATCGAATGAGCAGTTCTTC.